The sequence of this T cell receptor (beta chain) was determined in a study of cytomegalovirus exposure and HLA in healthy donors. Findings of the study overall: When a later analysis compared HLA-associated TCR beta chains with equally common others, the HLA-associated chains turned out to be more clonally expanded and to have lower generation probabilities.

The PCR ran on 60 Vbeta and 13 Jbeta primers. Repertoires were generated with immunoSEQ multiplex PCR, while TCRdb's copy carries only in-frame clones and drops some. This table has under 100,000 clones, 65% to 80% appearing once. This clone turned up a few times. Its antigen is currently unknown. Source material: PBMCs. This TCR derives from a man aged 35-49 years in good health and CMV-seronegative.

CDR3 residues: CASSLETGGYTF. The CDR3 DNA reads TGTGCCAGCAGCTTGGAGACAGGCGGCTACACCTTC. The chain carries TRBV5-4 and TRBJ1-2; the D gene is possibly TRBD1 (6 bases). Per the germline V gene, CDR1 is SGHNT and CDR2 is YYREEE (reference sequence). Trimming pared 0 bases from V and 8 bases from J, leaving 8 bases between. The CDR3 contains 12 residues.